The rows below give T cell receptor beta chains drawn from one sample of a study of blood T cells in healthy people across ages. TCRdb re-called the 5' RACE reads through MiXCR, storing one row per CDR3 protein. The table records 1.5 million to 2 million distinct CDR3 sequences, about 50% of them present only once. Sequencing input: blood. All receptors come from a woman aged 40 to 50 in good health. Each CDR3 is given with its conserved first and last residue. A D gene is named only where the DNA matches it firmly. Only part of the rows carry a size: once, few, many, or a class if the clone is expanded.

j_call d_call cdr3_length v_call clone_size cdr3_aa cdr3_nt
TRBJ1-1 - 13 TRBV2 - CASRVVLNTEAFF TGTGCCAGCAGGGTTGTCTTGAACACTGAAGCTTTCTTT
TRBJ2-1 TRBD2 15 TRBV4-3 - CASGREGWSYNEQFF TGCGCCAGCGGACGGGAGGGATGGTCCTACAATGAGCAGTTCTTC
TRBJ2-5 TRBD1 18 TRBV3-1 once CASSQVFGQGDRGETQYF TGTGCCAGCAGCCAAGTTTTTGGACAGGGCGATCGAGGAGAGACCCAGTACTTC
TRBJ2-7 - 13 TRBV20-1 - CSARGTLGYEQYF TGCAGTGCTAGAGGGACCTTAGGCTACGAGCAGTACTTC
TRBJ1-6 - 16 TRBV6-2/TRBV6-3 - CASEDGASSYNSPLHF TGTGCCAGCGAGGACGGCGCCAGCTCCTATAATTCACCCCTCCACTTT
TRBJ2-5 - 13 TRBV20-1 few CSARTVTQETQYF TGCAGTGCTCGGACAGTTACGCAAGAGACCCAGTACTTC
TRBJ2-7 - 14 TRBV20-1 - CSAPELRSAYEQYF TGCAGTGCCCCCGAGCTCCGGTCGGCCTACGAGCAGTACTTC
TRBJ1-1 - 15 TRBV4-1 - CASSQVLRRTSEAFF TGCGCCAGCAGCCAAGTTCTGAGGAGGACCTCTGAGGCTTTCTTT
TRBJ2-1 TRBD2 14 TRBV7-9 - CASSQPLAGGPWFF TGTGCCAGCAGTCAACCACTAGCGGGGGGGCCTTGGTTCTTC
TRBJ2-6 TRBD1 18 TRBV7-9 few CASSPSGGQAPGANVLTF TGTGCCAGCAGCCCCAGTGGGGGACAGGCTCCTGGGGCCAACGTCCTGACTTTC
TRBJ2-5 TRBD2 12 TRBV12-3/TRBV12-4 few CASGTSSETQYF TGTGCCAGCGGGACTAGCAGTGAGACCCAGTACTTC
TRBJ2-5 - 12 TRBV24-1 - CATSDLYMTQYF TGTGCCACCAGTGATTTGTATATGACCCAGTACTTC
TRBJ2-1 - 15 TRBV21-1 few CAKEGQDKAYNEQFF TGTGCCAAGGAGGGACAGGATAAAGCCTACAATGAGCAGTTCTTC
TRBJ2-1 - 14 TRBV5-1 - CASRKGRVLNEQFF TGCGCCAGCAGGAAGGGACGGGTTTTGAATGAGCAGTTCTTC
TRBJ2-5 TRBD2 15 TRBV29-1 - CSVIRTSGEQETQYF TGCAGCGTTATCCGGACTAGCGGGGAGCAAGAGACCCAGTACTTC
TRBJ2-3 - 14 TRBV24-1 once CATSGTPSTDTQYF TGTGCCACCAGCGGGACGCCTAGCACAGATACGCAGTATTTT
TRBJ2-1 TRBD2 16 TRBV4-3 - CASSQEPSGGTSEQFF TGCGCCAGCAGCCAAGAACCTAGCGGGGGGACTAGTGAGCAGTTCTTC
TRBJ1-5 - 15 TRBV24-1 - CATSDPREGDQPQHF TGTGCCACCAGTGATCCCCGAGAGGGGGATCAGCCCCAGCATTTT
TRBJ2-3 TRBD2 15 TRBV20-1 - CSASSGTSGADTQYF TGCAGTGCTTCCTCCGGGACTAGCGGGGCAGATACGCAGTATTTT
TRBJ1-2 TRBD1 16 TRBV7-2 - CASSHRQGPGIDGYTF TGTGCCAGCAGCCATCGACAGGGGCCGGGTATTGATGGCTACACCTTC
TRBJ2-5 TRBD2 17 TRBV7-9 few CASSLVGTSALQETQYF TGTGCCAGCAGCTTAGTCGGGACTAGCGCCCTACAAGAGACCCAGTACTTC
TRBJ1-2 TRBD1 15 TRBV9 few CASSLGTGDLYGYTF TGTGCCAGCAGCCTAGGGACAGGCGATCTCTATGGCTACACCTTC
TRBJ1-2 - 14 TRBV20-1 - CSAQTSPGFYGYTF TGCAGTGCCCAAACTTCCCCAGGGTTCTATGGCTACACCTTC
TRBJ2-5 - 16 TRBV15 - CATSRFSRGSQETQYF TGTGCCACCAGCAGATTTTCCCGAGGCAGTCAAGAGACCCAGTACTTC
TRBJ2-1 - 11 TRBV10-3 few CAISEINEQFF TGTGCCATCAGTGAGATAAATGAGCAGTTCTTC
TRBJ2-5 - 15 TRBV3-1 few CASSQDRQGGETQYF TGCGCCAGCAGCCAAGATCGGCAGGGGGGAGAGACCCAGTACTTC
TRBJ2-1 - 13 TRBV20-1 few CSARGQGSNEQFF TGCAGTGCTAGAGGGCAGGGCTCGAATGAGCAGTTCTTC
TRBJ2-6 - 15 TRBV7-2 - CASSSGSAGANILTF TGTGCCAGCAGCTCGGGAAGCGCTGGGGCCAACATCCTGACTTTC
TRBJ2-5 - 18 TRBV27 - CASSSLRTLQGGQETQYF TGTGCCAGCAGTTCCCTCCGGACATTACAGGGTGGGCAAGAGACCCAATACTTC
TRBJ2-1 - 12 TRBV7-2 few CASSLGSTWQFF TGTGCCAGCAGCTTAGGGTCCACGTGGCAGTTCTTC
TRBJ1-4 - 14 TRBV12-3/TRBV12-4 - CASSLIPTNEKLFF TGTGCCAGCAGTTTAATCCCAACTAATGAAAAACTGTTTTTT
TRBJ2-7 - 16 TRBV7-9 few CASSLAGGTATYEQYF TGTGCCAGCAGCTTAGCAGGGGGGACAGCTACCTACGAGCAGTACTTC
TRBJ1-1 - 13 TRBV20-1 few CSASQGFGTEAFF TGCAGTGCTAGTCAAGGGTTCGGCACTGAAGCTTTCTTT
TRBJ2-7 - 14 TRBV28 few CASSFPHQGYEQYF TGTGCCAGCAGTTTCCCCCATCAGGGCTACGAGCAGTACTTC
TRBJ2-7 TRBD2 15 TRBV6-2/TRBV6-3 - CASSSPSGGYNEQYF TGTGCCAGCAGCTCGCCTAGCGGGGGGTACAATGAGCAGTACTTC
TRBJ1-2 - 17 TRBV9 few CASSVVDVGPTNYGYTF TGTGCCAGCAGCGTAGTAGACGTCGGCCCTACTAACTATGGCTACACCTTC